Each of the 13 T cell receptor beta chains below was sequenced from the same sample in a study of CD8 T cells in Susac syndrome. Random hexamers served to reverse transcribe about 0.5 to 1 ug RNA. MiXCR was run by TCRdb on the immunoSEQ multiplex PCR reads, yielding one entry per CDR3 protein. The sample carries fewer than 85,000 distinct CDR3 sequences, 94% recorded once. Source material: CD8+ T cells from PBMCs. All receptors derive from a human donor with Susac syndrome.

The V gene is TRBV2, the J gene TRBJ1-1; D call uncertain. CDR1 SNHLY and CDR2 FYNNEI come from the germline V gene. Trimming removed 1 base from V and 1 base from J, with 10 bases in between. This CDR3 spans 15 amino acids. Here the CDR3 reads CASSEDRRKNTEAFF. The CDR3 nucleotides read TGTGCCAGCAGTGAAGACAGAAGGAAGAACACTGAAGCTTTCTTT.

This chain connects TRBV27 to TRBJ2-7; TRBD2 might be the D (5 bases). The V gene's germline CDR1 is MNHEY and CDR2 SMNVEV (reference sequence). The germline V and J ends were trimmed by 9 bases and 0 bases, with 12 bases remaining between them. CDR3 length: 13 amino acids. The CDR3 loop reads CASRTRSSYEQYF. The CDR3, as DNA: TGTGCCAGTAGGACTCGGAGCTCCTACGAGCAGTACTTC.

This clonotype was recorded once. V and J are TRBV5-1 and TRBJ2-5, with D hard to call. The CDR3 spans 13 residues. Trimming cost V 0 bases and J 3 bases, with 6 bases left between them. Germline V lookup: CDR1 SGHRS, CDR2 YFSETQ. CDR3 nucleotides: TGCGCCAGCAGCTTGGCACAGAAAGAGACCCAGTACTTC. It translates to CASSLAQKETQYF.

The genes are TRBV25-1 and TRBJ1-6; D uncertain. The CDR3 sequence is 13 residues long. Deletions cut 5 bases from V and 7 bases from J, with 9 bases between. CDR1 and CDR2 from the germline V gene are MGHDK and SYGVNS. CDR3 sequence reads: CASSSWGNSPLHF. DNA for the CDR3: TGTGCCAGCAGTAGCTGGGGAAATTCACCCCTCCACTTT.

The chain couples TRBV7-9 to TRBJ2-3; tentatively, D is TRBD2 (6 bases). V was clipped by 7 bases and J by 5 bases, with 10 bases between them. The germline V gene encodes CDR1 SEHNR and CDR2 FQNEAQ (reference sequence). The CDR3 length is 12 residues. The chain's CDR3 is CASIGGEDTQYF. CDR3 in DNA: TGTGCCAGCATCGGCGGGGAAGATACGCAGTATTTT. Full variable domain (remainder filled in from reference TRBV7-9 and TRBJ2-3): DTGVSQNPRHKITKRGQNVTFRCDPISEHNRLYWYRQTLGQGPEFLTYFQNEAQLEKSRLLSDRFSAERPKGSFSTLEIQRTEQGDSAMYLCASIGGEDTQYFGPGTRLTVL.

This chain joins TRBV12-5 and TRBJ2-1, with 7 bases that match TRBD2. Germline-derived CDR1 and CDR2 are LGHNT and FRNRAP. With 3 bases clipped from V and 8 bases from J, the junction kept 4 bases outside the gene matches. The CDR3 loop spans 13 amino acids. CDR3 DNA: TGTGCTAGTGGTTTAGCGGGGAGAGATGAGCAGTTCTTC. Translating it yields CASGLAGRDEQFF.

The chain joins TRBV7-9 to TRBJ1-5, with D perhaps matching TRBD1 (5 bases). Trimming removed 5 bases from V and 5 bases from J, with 16 bases in between. The CDR3 contains 15 residues. Looked up from germline, CDR1 is SEHNR and CDR2 is FQNEAQ (reference sequence). The CDR3 coding sequence is TGTGCCAGCAGCGTGGGGCAGGGCCGAGATCAGCCCCAGCATTTT. Translating it yields CASSVGQGRDQPQHF. The full variable domain, its missing parts supplied by reference TRBV7-9 and TRBJ1-5, is DTGVSQNPRHKITKRGQNVTFRCDPISEHNRLYWYRQTLGQGPEFLTYFQNEAQLEKSRLLSDRFSAERPKGSFSTLEIQRTEQGDSAMYLCASSVGQGRDQPQHFGDGTRLSIL.

The chain uses TRBV2 and TRBJ2-5, with D perhaps matching TRBD1 or TRBD2 (5 bases each). Germline lookup yields CDR1 SNHLY and CDR2 FYNNEI. The V gene lost 3 bases and the J gene lost 5 bases, with 16 bases spanning the gap. The CDR3 loop spans 15 amino acids. The CDR3 region is CASSDWGDSGETQYF. CDR3 bases: TGTGCCAGCAGTGATTGGGGAGACTCAGGGGAGACCCAGTACTTC. The full variable domain, completed using reference TRBV2 and TRBJ2-5, is EPEVTQTPSHQVTQMGQEVILRCVPISNHLYFYWYRQILGQKVEFLVSFYNNEISEKSEIFDDQFSVERPDGSNFTLKIRSTKLEDSAMYFCASSDWGDSGETQYFGPGTRLLVL.

The V call is TRBV7-9, the J call TRBJ1-1, with 10 bases matching TRBD1. Trimming removed 4 bases from V and 10 bases from J; junction bases left unmatched: 15. CDR1 is SEHNR, CDR2 FQNEAQ, per germline (reference sequence). The CDR3 covers 16 residues. In nucleotides, the CDR3 is TGTGCCAGCAGCTCATATGCCGGGACAGGGGCTCGGGGAGCTTTCTTT. Its translation is CASSSYAGTGARGAFF.

This clonotype appeared once. The genes are TRBV7-9 and TRBJ2-5; the D call may be TRBD1 or TRBD2 (5 bases each). V lost 1 base and J 2 bases, leaving 11 bases between the germline ends. The germline V gene has CDR1 SEHNR and CDR2 FQNEAQ (reference sequence). The CDR3 runs to 15 residues. The DNA of the CDR3 is TGTGCCAGCAGCTTAGTCGGGACGGAGCAAGAGACCCAGTACTTC. Translated, it gives CASSLVGTEQETQYF.

The rearrangement uses TRBV2 and TRBJ1-1; TRBD1 matches 9 bases. The junction had 15 bases not matched to a gene; V was cut back by 2 bases and J by 8 bases. Germline-derived CDR1 and CDR2 are SNHLY and FYNNEI. CDR3 length: 17 residues. CDR3 DNA: TGTGCCAGCAGTGAATTAGTTTCTACCGGGACAGGGAAAGAAGCTTTCTTT. Amino acid sequence: CASSELVSTGTGKEAFF.

This clonotype was seen more than once but under ten times. The chain is built from TRBV4-3 and TRBJ2-6, with no clear D. Germline lookup yields CDR1 LGHNA and CDR2 YSLEER. CDR3 size: 16 residues. Trimming stripped 0 bases from V and 4 bases from J, with 10 bases between. The CDR3 loop is CASSQDLGSGANVLTF. CDR3 nucleotide sequence: TGCGCCAGCAGCCAAGATTTGGGTTCAGGGGCCAACGTCCTGACTTTC.

The chain couples TRBV25-1 to TRBJ1-3; TRBD1 is a possible D gene (5 bases). Deletions cut 9 bases from V and 0 bases from J, with 15 bases between. CDR1 and CDR2 (germline): MGHDK, SYGVNS. This CDR3 is 15 amino acids long. CDR3 bases: TGTGCCAGTCAAGGTGGGGGTAGCTCTGGAAACACCATATATTTT. Translating it yields CASQGGGSSGNTIYF.